This T cell receptor beta chain derives from a study of cytomegalovirus exposure and HLA in healthy donors. V lost 5 bases and J lost 7; bases outside the gene matches: 7. The V gene's germline CDR1 is SNHLY and CDR2 FYNNEI. CDR3 length: 15 residues. PCR involved 60 Vbeta and 13 Jbeta primers. Only in-frame clones appear in the TCRdb table, and some are missing; sequencing was by immunoSEQ multiplex PCR. This table holds about 170,000 clones. This clonotype was sampled from a woman aged 18-29 years in good health and CMV-seropositive. The specimen sequenced was PBMCs. The chain recombines TRBV2 with TRBJ2-1; 11 nucleotides match TRBD2. CDR3: CASSQTSGAKNEQFF. In DNA form, the CDR3 reads TGTGCCAGCAGTCAGACTAGCGGGGCTAAAAATGAGCAGTTCTTC.